This T cell receptor (beta chain) was identified in a study of blood T cells in healthy people across ages. Study-level points and caveats: For the donors, CMV status was unknown and possibly confounded expanded clonotype changes.

For the second PCR, which ran for about 6 to 11 cycles, a sample-barcoded 5' primer and a J-beta primer mix were used. MiXCR was run by TCRdb on the 5' RACE reads, yielding one entry per CDR3 protein. The sample has roughly 570,000 distinct CDR3 sequences; 25% to 30% are singletons. CDR3 length: 14 amino acids. V was clipped by 3 bases and J by 3 bases; unmatched bases: 8. Germline V gene data show CDR1 as DFQATT and CDR2 as SNEGSKA (reference sequence). This clonotype was counted only a few times. The antigen remains unidentified. This receptor was taken from a woman in her 70s in good health. Material: blood. V usage is TRBV20-1 and J usage is TRBJ2-7; 7 bases fit TRBD1. As DNA, the CDR3 is TGCAGTGCTAGGCCAAGGGGGCTCAGCTACGAGCAGTACTTC. Translating gives CSARPRGLSYEQYF.